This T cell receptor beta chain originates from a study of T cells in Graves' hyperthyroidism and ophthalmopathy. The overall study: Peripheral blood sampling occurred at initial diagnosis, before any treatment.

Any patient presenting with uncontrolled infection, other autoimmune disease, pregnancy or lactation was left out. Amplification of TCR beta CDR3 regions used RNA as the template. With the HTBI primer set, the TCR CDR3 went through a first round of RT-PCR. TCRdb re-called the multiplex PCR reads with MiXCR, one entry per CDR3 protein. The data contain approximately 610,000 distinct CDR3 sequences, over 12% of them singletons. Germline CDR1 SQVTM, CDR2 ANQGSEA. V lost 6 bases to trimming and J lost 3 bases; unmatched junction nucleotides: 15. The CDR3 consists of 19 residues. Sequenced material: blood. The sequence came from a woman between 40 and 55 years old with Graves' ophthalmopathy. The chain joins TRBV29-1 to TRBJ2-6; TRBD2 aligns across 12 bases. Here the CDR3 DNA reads TGCAGCGTGGTACTAGCGGGAGGATCCCAACCCTTTGGGGCCAACGTCCTGACTTTC. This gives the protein CSVVLAGGSQPFGANVLTF.